A single sample gave rise to the 25 T cell receptor beta chains below, sequenced in a study of shared clonotypes between healthy human individuals. The protocol was immunoSEQ multiplex PCR, while the TCRdb copy is restricted to in-frame clones and leaves out a portion. Of roughly 2.1 million clones listed, approximately 94% are singletons. CD45RO negativity and positive selection for CCR7 defined naive CD8 cells, a population that excluded terminally differentiated effector memory CD45RA+ cells. What was sequenced was naive CD8+ T cells from PBMCs. These receptors all stem from a man younger than 35 in good health. Some clones in this sample may be carry-over from other donors' samples.

V gene TRBV29-1 combines with J gene TRBJ1-1; D not resolved. Germline assignment: CDR1 SQVTM and CDR2 ANQGSEA. This CDR3 has 15 residues. V shed 6 bases and J shed 4 bases, with 21 bases lying between them. CDR3 amino acids: CSVTAPAGSGTEAFF. CDR3 DNA sequence: TGCAGCGTGACGGCCCCCGCCGGGTCAGGCACTGAAGCTTTCTTT.

The chain has TRBV7-3 and TRBJ2-1; possibly TRBD1 or TRBD2 for D (5 bases each). The germline gives CDR1 SGHTA, CDR2 FQGTGA. V was pared by 5 bases and J by 10 bases, with 15 bases between. The CDR3 spans 13 residues. This CDR3 is CASSTKPGREQFF. DNA of the CDR3: TGTGCCAGCAGCACAAAACCGGGACGCGAGCAGTTCTTC.

This chain links TRBV5-6 with TRBJ2-1, with 10 bases that match TRBD2. Germline values: CDR1 SGHDT, CDR2 YYEEEE. The CDR3 consists of 15 residues. Unmatched junction bases numbered 7, after V lost 2 bases and J lost 8 bases. DNA for the CDR3: TGTGCCAGCAGCTTTACTCTAGCGGGAGTGGATGAGCAGTTCTTC. Its translation is CASSFTLAGVDEQFF.

V gene TRBV4-1 combines with J gene TRBJ2-2; no definite D call. CDR3 size: 12 residues. V gave up 5 bases and J gave up 5 bases, with 6 bases separating them. The V gene's germline CDR1 is MGHRA and CDR2 YSYEKL. CDR3 amino acids: CASSVNTGELFF. DNA for the CDR3: TGCGCCAGCAGCGTCAATACCGGGGAGCTGTTTTTT.

V usage is TRBV5-4 and J usage is TRBJ2-7, with D hard to call. The CDR3 spans 14 residues. V lost 2 bases to trimming and J lost 1 base, with 10 bases between them. Per the germline V gene, CDR1 is SGHNT and CDR2 is YYREEE (reference sequence). The CDR3 reads CASSLPEESYEQYF. The CDR3 nucleotides are TGTGCCAGCAGCTTACCAGAAGAGTCCTACGAGCAGTACTTC.

This chain joins TRBV28 and TRBJ2-7; 8 bases fit TRBD1. Germline lookup yields CDR1 MDHEN and CDR2 SYDVKM. V trimming: 8 bases; J trimming: 2 bases; junction bases outside the gene matches: 5. This CDR3 is 13 amino acids long. The DNA of the CDR3 is TGTGCCAGCCAAGGACAGGGACCCTACGAGCAGTACTTC. Protein product: CASQGQGPYEQYF.

The chain employs TRBV7-9 and TRBJ2-3; 10 positions match TRBD2. Germline lookup yields CDR1 SEHNR and CDR2 FQNEAQ (reference sequence). The CDR3 extends over 16 amino acids. The J segment lost 3 bases and the V segment lost 3 bases, leaving 6 bases of the junction unmatched. The CDR3 region is CASSFLGLAVTDTQYF. CDR3 in DNA: TGTGCCAGCAGCTTCCTCGGACTAGCGGTAACAGATACGCAGTATTTT.

This rearrangement joins TRBV7-9 to TRBJ1-1; 8 bases match TRBD1. Germline V gives CDR1 SEHNR, CDR2 FQNEAQ (reference sequence). This CDR3 has 16 residues. V dropped 5 bases and J dropped 2; count of bases not matched to a gene: 10. CDR3 loop: CASSTTLRGHNTEAFF. CDR3 in DNA: TGTGCCAGCAGCACGACCCTCAGGGGGCATAACACTGAAGCTTTCTTT.

This clone was seen once. This chain connects TRBV14 to TRBJ1-4; 9 nucleotides align to TRBD1. This CDR3 has 13 residues. Germline V gene data show CDR1 as SGHDN and CDR2 as FVKESK. After removal of 4 bases from V and 11 bases from J, the junction contained 5 bases not matched to a gene. CDR3 in amino acids: CASSPRDREKLFF. CDR3 nucleotide sequence: TGTGCCAGCAGCCCCCGGGACAGGGAGAAACTGTTTTTT.

This clone was detected only once. This chain uses TRBV12-5 with TRBJ2-1; D may be TRBD1 (6 bases). This CDR3 has 14 residues. Deletions cut 1 base from V and 6 bases from J, with 10 bases between. The germline V gene has CDR1 LGHNT and CDR2 FRNRAP. The CDR3 DNA sequence: TGTGCTAGTGGTTTGGGACAGGTCCGCAATGAGCAGTTCTTC. It codes for CASGLGQVRNEQFF.

The chain has TRBV30 and TRBJ1-1, with 8 bases aligning to TRBD1. This CDR3 comprises 16 residues. Unmatched junction bases numbered 6, after V lost 0 bases and J lost 0 bases. Germline lookup yields CDR1 GTSNPN and CDR2 SVGIG (reference sequence). Written as DNA, the CDR3 is TGTGCCTGGAGTGTCAGGCAGGGGGCTTTGAACACTGAAGCTTTCTTT. It yields the protein CAWSVRQGALNTEAFF.

This chain links TRBV19 with TRBJ1-1, with D perhaps TRBD1 (5 bases). CDR1 LNHDA and CDR2 SQIVND come from the germline V gene (reference sequence). The CDR3 contains 12 residues. Trimming removed 6 bases at V and 10 bases at J, with 15 bases between. The DNA of the CDR3 is TGTGCCAGTAGCCAAGGGGCTTCAGGAGCTTTCTTT. Translated, it gives CASSQGASGAFF. The full variable domain, rest sourced from reference TRBV19 and TRBJ1-1, is DGGITQSPKYLFRKEGQNVTLSCEQNLNHDAMYWYRQDPGQGLRLIYYSQIVNDFQKGDIAEGYSVSREKKESFPLTVTSAQKNPTAFYLCASSQGASGAFFGQGTRLTVV.

The rearrangement links TRBV9 to TRBJ2-3; D is perhaps TRBD2 (5 bases). The germline V gene has CDR1 SGDLS and CDR2 YYNGEE. Trimming stripped 4 bases from V and 2 bases from J, with 11 bases between. CDR3 size: 14 residues. The CDR3 protein is CASSWEMATDTQYF. CDR3 nucleotides: TGTGCCAGCAGCTGGGAGATGGCCACAGATACGCAGTATTTT.

The chain is built from TRBV11-2 and TRBJ2-1; 9 bases are a match to TRBD2. This CDR3 is 17 amino acids long. The germline CDR1 and CDR2 sequences are SGHAT and FQNNGV. J gave up 6 bases and V 4 bases, and 13 bases lay outside the gene matches. CDR3 protein: CASSSPHGLANRNEQFF. The CDR3 nucleotides are TGTGCCAGCAGCTCCCCGCATGGACTAGCGAATCGCAATGAGCAGTTCTTC.

The chain joins TRBV7-2 to TRBJ2-7, with a weak D call TRBD2 (6 bases). Trimming pared 1 base from V and 5 bases from J, leaving 18 bases between. Germline loops: CDR1 SGHTA, CDR2 FQGNSA. The CDR3 has 16 amino acids. The CDR3 is CASSLDLLAYGDEQYF. The CDR3 DNA sequence: TGTGCCAGCAGCTTAGATCTCCTAGCGTACGGAGACGAGCAGTACTTC. Supplemented by reference TRBV7-2 and TRBJ2-7, the full variable domain reads GAGVSQSPSNKVTEKGKDVELRCDPISGHTALYWYRQSLGQGLEFLIYFQGNSAPDKSGLPSDRFSAERTGGSVSTLTIQRTQQEDSAVYLCASSLDLLAYGDEQYFGPGTRLTVT.

As for this clone: Additional DNA sequences in this sample encode the identical CDR3. The chain couples TRBV11-2 to TRBJ2-7, with no clear D. From germline, CDR1 is SGHAT and CDR2 FQNNGV. CDR3 length equals 14 residues. Trimming removed 1 base at V and 2 bases at J, with 9 bases between. CDR3 in DNA: TGTGCCAGCAGCTTAGTGGGTGGGACCTACGAGCAGTACTTC. Its protein product is CASSLVGGTYEQYF.

The genes are TRBV7-9 and TRBJ1-1, with 7 bases matching TRBD1. Germline loops: CDR1 SEHNR, CDR2 FQNEAQ (reference sequence). The CDR3 extends over 15 amino acids. With 4 bases clipped from V and 3 bases from J, the junction kept 8 bases outside the gene matches. The CDR3 reads CASSWNDRVDTEAFF. The DNA for the CDR3 is TGTGCCAGCAGCTGGAACGACAGGGTAGACACTGAAGCTTTCTTT.

V usage is TRBV28 and J usage is TRBJ2-7; the match to TRBD2 covers 7 bases. The CDR3 loop spans 15 amino acids. The V segment lost 8 bases and the J segment 4 bases; nucleotides outside the gene matches: 14. Germline V gene sequence: CDR1 MDHEN, CDR2 SYDVKM. CDR3: CASSYPGSGTYEQYF. DNA for the CDR3: TGTGCCAGCTCTTACCCGGGGAGCGGGACGTACGAGCAGTACTTC.

As for this clone: This sample also contains other DNA sequences that code for the same CDR3. The chain has TRBV5-1 and TRBJ1-1; 8 bases line up with TRBD1. In germline, CDR1 is SGHRS, CDR2 YFSETQ. This CDR3 is 13 amino acids long. Losses at the gene ends were 2 bases for V and 4 bases for J; bases not matched to a gene: 1. The CDR3 region has the DNA TGCGCCAGCAGCTTAACAGGGGGCACTGAAGCTTTCTTT. Translated: CASSLTGGTEAFF.

This sequence joins TRBV11-2 and TRBJ2-7; TRBD2 aligns across 8 bases. Losses at the gene ends were 5 bases for V and 5 bases for J; bases not matched to a gene: 11. The CDR3 is 15 residues long. The germline gives CDR1 SGHAT, CDR2 FQNNGV. The CDR3 DNA follows: TGTGCCAGCAGCCCCGGACTAGCTTCGCTCAACGAGCAGTACTTC. Translating it yields CASSPGLASLNEQYF.

The genes are TRBV9 and TRBJ1-1, with 10 bases aligning to TRBD1. Trimming removed 4 bases from V and 4 bases from J; junction bases left unmatched: 7. Germline V gives CDR1 SGDLS, CDR2 YYNGEE. The CDR3 spans 15 residues. The CDR3 bases are TGTGCCAGCAGCACCCCCCGGACAGGGGGCACTGAAGCTTTCTTT. Its translation is CASSTPRTGGTEAFF.

The V and J genes are TRBV5-6 and TRBJ1-1; D unclear. The CDR3 is made up of 13 amino acids. CDR1 is SGHDT, CDR2 YYEEEE, per germline. With 2 bases removed from V and 2 bases from J, the gap between germline ends came to 7 bases. The CDR3 is CASSLWRNTEAFF. The CDR3 DNA reads as TGTGCCAGCAGCTTATGGAGAAACACTGAAGCTTTCTTT.

This clone was seen a single time. The chain combines TRBV9 with TRBJ1-2; 7 nucleotides match TRBD1. The CDR3 is 15 residues long. Germline CDR1 is SGDLS and CDR2 is YYNGEE. V was pared by 3 bases and J by 4 bases, with 9 bases of the junction left unmatched. CDR3: CASSAGDSVIYGYTF. CDR3 in DNA: TGTGCCAGCAGCGCAGGGGACAGCGTGATCTATGGCTACACCTTC.

This chain joins TRBV9 and TRBJ2-3; TRBD1 agrees at 7 bases. Germline V gene sequence: CDR1 SGDLS, CDR2 YYNGEE. J was trimmed by 4 bases and V by 4 bases; bases with no gene match: 9. This CDR3 spans 15 amino acids. The CDR3 DNA sequence: TGTGCCAGCAGCACCCGACAGGGCACCCCAGATACGCAGTATTTT. It is translated as CASSTRQGTPDTQYF. Full variable domain (outside the CDR3, taken from reference TRBV9 and TRBJ2-3): DSGVTQTPKHLITATGQRVTLRCSPRSGDLSVYWYQQSLDQGLQFLIQYYNGEERAKGNILERFSAQQFPDLHSELNLSSLELGDSALYFCASSTRQGTPDTQYFGPGTRLTVL.

The genes are TRBV7-9 and TRBJ2-4; the D is unclear. This CDR3 comprises 14 residues. V lost 5 bases, J lost 0 bases, and 8 bases lay in between. In germline, CDR1 is SEHNR, CDR2 FQNEAQ (reference sequence). CDR3 DNA sequence: TGTGCCAGCAGCAAACAAGTAGCCAAAAACATTCAGTACTTC. Translating gives CASSKQVAKNIQYF.